These T cell receptor beta chains were read from a single sample in a study of T cell repertoires in cytomegalovirus infection. TCRdb re-derived calls from the reads in MiXCR, one entry per CDR3 protein. The table shows more than 90,000 distinct CDR3 sequences, with around 9.1% occurring only once. These receptors have no known antigen. The sequenced sample consisted of PBMCs, sequenced either directly or after in vitro stimulation (not recorded which). All receptors come from a human donor in good health (CMV status not recorded). Some clones in this sample may be carry-over from other donors' samples. CDR3s include the opening cysteine and the closing phenylalanine or tryptophan. A D gene is named only where the DNA matches it firmly. Size tells how often a clone was seen (once, few, many) or the class of an expanded clone, and some rows leave it out.

clone size,V gene,D gene,J gene,CDR3 DNA,CDR3 protein
few,TRBV5-4,TRBD1,TRBJ2-7,TGTGCCAGCAGCTTGGGGGACAGGGATACCTACGAGCAGTACTTC,CASSLGDRDTYEQYF
many,TRBV7-2,.,TRBJ2-5,TGTGCCAGCAGCGGGCGACAGTACCAAGAGACCCAGTACTTC,CASSGRQYQETQYF
.,TRBV20-1,.,TRBJ2-3,TGCAGTGCCCCCCGCAGCACAGATACGCAGTATTTT,CSAPRSTDTQYF
few,TRBV19,.,TRBJ2-3,TGTGCCAGTCGAACCGGGGCCTACACAGATACGCAGTATTTT,CASRTGAYTDTQYF
few,TRBV6-1,.,TRBJ2-7,TGTGCCAGCAGTGAACACTACGAGCAGTACTTC,CASSEHYEQYF
many,TRBV7-8,.,TRBJ1-6,TGTGCCAGCAGCTTAGAAGGTGGGGGGGATTCACCCCTCCACTTT,CASSLEGGGDSPLHF
many,TRBV7-2,TRBD2,TRBJ2-5,TGTGCCAGCAGCGATACACTAGCGGCCCAGTACTTC,CASSDTLAAQYF
few,TRBV6-2/TRBV6-3,.,TRBJ2-2,TGTGCCAGCACGGATCGACGACGGAAAAACACCGGGGAGCTGTTTTTT,CASTDRRRKNTGELFF
many,TRBV10-3,.,TRBJ2-3,TGTGCCATCAGCGGCACCGGACCCGGAACTAGCAGCGGCACAGATACGCAGTATTTT,CAISGTGPGTSSGTDTQYF
.,TRBV6-2/TRBV6-3,TRBD2,TRBJ2-1,TGTGCCAGCAGTACCTCGACTAGCGTGGGGCAGTTCTTC,CASSTSTSVGQFF
many,TRBV11-1,TRBD2,TRBJ2-7,TGTGCCAGCAGCCCCCTAGCGGGTCTCTCCTACGAGCAGTACTTC,CASSPLAGLSYEQYF
many,TRBV7-2,.,TRBJ2-2,TGTGCCAGCAGCTTAGCTGCGGTCGGGGAGCTGTTTTTT,CASSLAAVGELFF
many,TRBV7-2,.,TRBJ2-5,TGTGCCAGCAGCTTCTATCCAGAGACCCAGTACTTC,CASSFYPETQYF
many,TRBV6-1,.,TRBJ1-3,TGTGCCAGCGGCGTGGGTTCTGGAAACACCATATATTTT,CASGVGSGNTIYF
few,TRBV12-3/TRBV12-4,.,TRBJ2-7,TGTGCCAGCTCCAAAGGAACCTACGAGCAGTACTTC,CASSKGTYEQYF
many,TRBV28,.,TRBJ1-6,TGTGCCAGCAGAAAGGCGGGGGTGGGGAATTCACCCCTCCACTTT,CASRKAGVGNSPLHF
.,TRBV29-1,.,TRBJ2-1,TGCAGCGTTGAACCTTCCAGTGGGGGGGCGAATGAGCAGTTCTTC,CSVEPSSGGANEQFF
.,TRBV15,TRBD2,TRBJ2-2,TGTGCCACCAGCAGAGACAGCGGGAGATCAGGCACCGGGGAGCTGTTTTTT,CATSRDSGRSGTGELFF
few,TRBV12-3/TRBV12-4,TRBD1,TRBJ1-1,TGTGCCAGCAGTTCCGGACAGGGGGCGCGCAACACTGAAGCTTTCTTT,CASSSGQGARNTEAFF
many,TRBV12-5,TRBD2,TRBJ2-5,TGTGCTAGTGGCCCGGGGACTAGCGGGACCCAGTACTTC,CASGPGTSGTQYF
many,TRBV19,.,TRBJ1-1,TGTGCCAGTAGTATAGGATGGGCGGACAGATTGAACACTGAAGCTTTCTTT,CASSIGWADRLNTEAFF
many,TRBV28,TRBD1,TRBJ1-5,TGTGCCAGCAGGGACAGGGGGTCTGGGCAGCCCCAGCATTTT,CASRDRGSGQPQHF
.,TRBV5-1,TRBD2,TRBJ2-1,TGCGCCAGCAGCTTGATAGCGGGAGTAGATGGTAGGTACAATGAGCAGTTCTTC,CASSLIAGVDGRYNEQFF
many,TRBV7-2,TRBD2,TRBJ2-1,TGTGCCAGCAGCTTAGTATCTAGCGGGAGAAGGAATGAGCAGTTCTTC,CASSLVSSGRRNEQFF
few,TRBV6-1,.,TRBJ2-1,TGTGCCGGCCGTGGGACTGACAGCTCCTACAATGAGCAGTTCTTC,CAGRGTDSSYNEQFF
many,TRBV7-2,.,TRBJ1-1,TGTGCCAGCACCGGGACGGGCACTGAAGCTTTCTTT,CASTGTGTEAFF
many,TRBV6-6,.,TRBJ2-7,TGTGCCAGCAGTTACTCGTCGGCAGGGGTAAGCGAGCAGTACTTC,CASSYSSAGVSEQYF
many,TRBV28,.,TRBJ2-1,TGTGCCAGCACCCCCCGACGCTCCTACAATGAGCAGTTCTTC,CASTPRRSYNEQFF
many,TRBV10-2,.,TRBJ2-1,TGCGCCAGCTCGGGGGCAGATTTTAGACGCCTCAGCTCCTACAATGAGCAGTTCTTC,CASSGADFRRLSSYNEQFF
many,TRBV12-3/TRBV12-4,.,TRBJ2-1,TGTGCCAGCAGTTTCGAGGGTTACAATGAGCAGTTCTTC,CASSFEGYNEQFF
.,TRBV7-9,.,TRBJ2-2,TGTGCCAGCAGCTATCCAGGGTCCACCGGGGAGCTGTTTTTT,CASSYPGSTGELFF
many,TRBV6-2/TRBV6-3,TRBD2,TRBJ2-1,TGTGCCAGCAGTTCCTTTAGCGGGAGAGGAGGCTCCTACAATGAGCAGTTCTTC,CASSSFSGRGGSYNEQFF
.,TRBV11-1,.,TRBJ2-1,TGTGCCAGCAGCCCCACACGGGATGGGTCCTACAATGAGCAGTTCTTC,CASSPTRDGSYNEQFF
.,TRBV6-5,.,TRBJ2-3,TGTGCCAGCAGCCCGGACGTTAGCACAGATACGCAGTATTTT,CASSPDVSTDTQYF
many,TRBV6-1,TRBD1,TRBJ1-6,TGTGCCATCTGCGGGACAGGGGATAATTCACCCCTCCACTTT,CAICGTGDNSPLHF
many,TRBV28,.,TRBJ1-3,TGTGCCAGCAGTCCACAGAGCTCTGGAAACACCATATATTTT,CASSPQSSGNTIYF
few,TRBV28,.,TRBJ1-1,TGTGCCAGCAGTGCGACAGGAACTGAAGCTTTCTTT,CASSATGTEAFF
.,TRBV6-5,.,TRBJ2-2,TGTGCCAGCAGTTACTTTCAGAACACCGGGGAGCTGTTTTTT,CASSYFQNTGELFF
.,TRBV7-2,.,TRBJ2-2,TGTGCCAGCAGGACGGGCCCCCAAACGGCCGGGGAGCTGTTTTTT,CASRTGPQTAGELFF
many,TRBV6-6,TRBD2,TRBJ2-7,TGTGCCAGCAGTCTAGCGGGCCCTCACTACGAGCAGTACTTC,CASSLAGPHYEQYF
many,TRBV7-6,TRBD2,TRBJ2-4,TGTGCCAGCAGCTTAGGACTAGCGGGAGCCAAAAACATTCAGTACTTC,CASSLGLAGAKNIQYF
few,TRBV20-1,.,TRBJ2-3,TGCAGTGCTACCCTCCAGCAGGGGACGCAGTATTTT,CSATLQQGTQYF
many,TRBV6-1,.,TRBJ2-2,TGTGCCAGCAGGACAATGGTCACCGGGGAGCTGTTTTTT,CASRTMVTGELFF
many,TRBV4-1,TRBD1,TRBJ2-2,TGCGCCAGCAGCCAAGATAGTCCAGGGGGGAACACCGGGGAGCTGTTTTTT,CASSQDSPGGNTGELFF
few,TRBV12-3/TRBV12-4,.,TRBJ1-1,TGTGCCAGCAGTCCGAATGAAATGAACACTGAAGCTTTCTTT,CASSPNEMNTEAFF
many,TRBV7-2,TRBD2,TRBJ2-7,TGTGCCAGCAGCTCCTCTAGCGGGATAACCTACGAGCAGTACTTC,CASSSSSGITYEQYF
many,TRBV7-8,.,TRBJ2-7,TGTGCCACGACTATGGGGATTGGAAACGAGCAGTACTTC,CATTMGIGNEQYF
.,TRBV7-6,.,TRBJ2-5,TGTGCCAGCACAAGCTTAAGGGGGGCAGGGGAGACCCAGTACTTC,CASTSLRGAGETQYF
few,TRBV11-2,.,TRBJ2-5,TGTGCCAGCAGCTCCCACGGGGACACCGGAGTGGGGACCCAGTACTTC,CASSSHGDTGVGTQYF
few,TRBV6-1,TRBD2,TRBJ2-2,TGTGCCAGCAGTGTTAGACTAGCGGGAGGCCTGACCGGGGAGCTGTTTTTT,CASSVRLAGGLTGELFF
many,TRBV7-8,TRBD2,TRBJ2-1,TGTGCCAGCAGCTTAGGGGCTAGCGGGCTCTATGAGCAGTTCTTC,CASSLGASGLYEQFF